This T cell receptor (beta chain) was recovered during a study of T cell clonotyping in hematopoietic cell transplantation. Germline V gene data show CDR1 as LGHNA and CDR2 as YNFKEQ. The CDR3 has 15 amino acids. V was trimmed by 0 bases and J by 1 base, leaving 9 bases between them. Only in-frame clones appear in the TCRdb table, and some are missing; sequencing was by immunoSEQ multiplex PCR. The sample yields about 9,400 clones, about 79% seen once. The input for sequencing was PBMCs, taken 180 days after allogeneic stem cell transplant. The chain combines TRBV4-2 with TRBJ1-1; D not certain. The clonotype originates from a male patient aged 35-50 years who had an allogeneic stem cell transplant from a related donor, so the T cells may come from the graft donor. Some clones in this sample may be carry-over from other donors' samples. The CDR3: CASSQDPHRNTEAFF. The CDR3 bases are TGTGCCAGCAGCCAAGATCCACACCGGAACACTGAAGCTTTCTTT.